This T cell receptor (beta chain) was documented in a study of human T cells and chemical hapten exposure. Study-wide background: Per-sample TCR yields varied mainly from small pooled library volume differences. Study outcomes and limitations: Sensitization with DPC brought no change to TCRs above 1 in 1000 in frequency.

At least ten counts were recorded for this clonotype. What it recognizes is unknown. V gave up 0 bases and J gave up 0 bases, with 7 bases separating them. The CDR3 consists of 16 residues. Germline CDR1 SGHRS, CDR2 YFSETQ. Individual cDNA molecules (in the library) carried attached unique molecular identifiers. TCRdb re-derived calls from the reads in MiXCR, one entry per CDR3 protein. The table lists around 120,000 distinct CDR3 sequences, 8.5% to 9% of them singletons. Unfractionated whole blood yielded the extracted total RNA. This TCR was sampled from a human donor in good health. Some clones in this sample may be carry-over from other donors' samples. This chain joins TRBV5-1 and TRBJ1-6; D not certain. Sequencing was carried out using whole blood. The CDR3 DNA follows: TGCGCCAGCAGCTTGGTCGGGAGCTCCTATAATTCACCCCTCCACTTT. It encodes CASSLVGSSYNSPLHF.